This passage covers 10 T cell receptor beta chains from one sample sequenced in a study of cytomegalovirus exposure and HLA in healthy donors. Primers included in the PCR were 60 Vbeta and 13 Jbeta primers. Produced via immunoSEQ multiplex PCR; TCRdb's table is partial and in-frame only. Among 70,000 to 100,000 clones listed, about 80% were seen once. Sequencing was done on a sample of PBMCs. The receptors stem from a man in his forties or fifties in good health and CMV-seropositive.

The J gene is TRBJ2-7, the V gene TRBV7-9, with D maybe TRBD1 (5 bases). The V end lost 1 base, the J end lost 3 bases, and 7 bases lay between the germline ends. The germline V gene encodes CDR1 SEHNR and CDR2 FQNEAQ (reference sequence). The CDR3 consists of 13 residues. The CDR3 here is CASSLEGFYEQYF. DNA of the CDR3: TGTGCCAGCAGCTTAGAGGGGTTCTACGAGCAGTACTTC.

This clone was seen only a few times. A far bigger clonotype differs at one base, so this is likely a read error. Distinct nucleotide sequences in the sample also encode this CDR3. The V call is TRBV11-2, the J call TRBJ2-7; D ambiguous. Germline V CDR1 and CDR2: SGHAT, FQNNGV. The CDR3 spans 14 residues. CDR3 in amino acids: CASSFNPSSSEQYF. DNA for the CDR3: TGCGCCAGCAGTTTCAACCCGTCTAGTAGCGAGCAGTACTTC.

The V call is TRBV4-1, the J call TRBJ1-3; a possible D gene is TRBD1 (6 bases). Germline V gene data show CDR1 as MGHRA and CDR2 as YSYEKL. CDR3 length equals 15 residues. With 4 bases removed from V and 0 bases from J, the gap between germline ends came to 10 bases. For the CDR3, the DNA is TGCGCCAGCAGCCGAGGACAGTCCTCTGGAAACACCATATATTTT. Translating it yields CASSRGQSSGNTIYF.

The chain links TRBV5-1 to TRBJ1-5; 7 nucleotides line up with TRBD1. The CDR3 loop spans 15 amino acids. Germline CDR1 SGHRS, CDR2 YFSETQ. V was clipped by 5 bases and J by 4 bases; unmatched bases: 9. In nucleotides, the CDR3 is TGCGCCAGCAGTCCCACAGGGGATTGGAATCAGCCCCAGCATTTT. Encoded protein: CASSPTGDWNQPQHF.

The chain couples TRBV12-1 to TRBJ2-7; the D segment call TRBD1 is taken from the table without a DNA check. TRBV12-1 is a recognized pseudogene. The CDR3 spans 9 residues. CDR3 sequence (DNA): TGTGCCAGCAGCCAAGAGCAGTACTTC. This sequence encodes CASSQEQYF.

The chain has TRBV19 and TRBJ2-7; D perhaps matches TRBD2 (6 bases). The CDR3 contains 14 residues. The germline CDR1 and CDR2 sequences are LNHDA and SQIVND (reference sequence). Trimming pared 3 bases from V and 1 base from J, leaving 10 bases between. The CDR3 DNA reads TGTGCCAGTAGTATTGGCGGGGCTTCCTACGAGCAGTACTTC. Protein: CASSIGGASYEQYF.

J is TRBJ2-1 and V is TRBV18; tentative D call: TRBD2 (6 bases). The V gene lost 6 bases and the J gene lost 9 bases, with 15 bases spanning the gap. This CDR3 is built from 13 residues. In germline, CDR1 is KGHSH, CDR2 LQKENI. The CDR3 sequence is CASSEIAAAEQFF. DNA for the CDR3: TGTGCCAGCTCGGAGATAGCGGCGGCTGAGCAGTTCTTC.

This rearrangement joins TRBV6-5 to TRBJ2-7, with 11 bases that match TRBD2. CDR3 size: 14 residues. Germline loops: CDR1 MNHEY, CDR2 SVGAGI. J lost 3 bases, V lost 7 bases, and 5 bases had no gene match. This CDR3 reads CASKKGLAVYEQYF. The CDR3 nucleotides are TGTGCCAGCAAGAAGGGACTAGCGGTCTACGAGCAGTACTTC.

The J gene is TRBJ1-6, the V gene TRBV7-6; 7 bases fit TRBD1. The J segment lost 5 bases and the V segment lost 5 bases, leaving 6 bases of the junction unmatched. The CDR3 loop spans 15 amino acids. Germline assignment: CDR1 SGHVS and CDR2 FNYEAQ. The DNA for the CDR3 is TGTGCCAGCAGCCCGGGGACAGCCAATAATTCACCCCTCCACTTT. This sequence encodes CASSPGTANNSPLHF.

J is TRBJ2-1 and V is TRBV19; 9 positions agree with TRBD2. The CDR3 sequence is 16 residues long. Germline CDR1 is LNHDA and CDR2 is SQIVND (reference sequence). V gave up 6 bases and J gave up 4 bases; unmatched junction bases: 10. As DNA, the CDR3 is TGTGCCAGTAGCCTCCTTCTAGCGGGAAGGTACAATGAGCAGTTCTTC. Residues: CASSLLLAGRYNEQFF.